This T cell receptor (beta chain) was identified during a study of T cell responses to AZD1222 COVID-19 vaccine. Broader study findings: Once two AZD1222 doses were given, Spike-specific TCR breadth and depth went up. There were mostly white British donors and more females than males, and clonal diversity was possibly underestimated. Only a handful of AZD1222 recipients, several in all, had baseline seropositivity.

Assay: immunoSEQ multiplex PCR; the TCRdb copy retains only in-frame clones and omits some. The sample consists of about 140,000 clones, about nine tenths of them appearing once. The CDR3 has 14 amino acids. The germline V gene has CDR1 SGDLS and CDR2 YYNGEE. V was shortened by 3 bases and J by 2 bases, with 11 bases between the two germline ends. As regards this clone: What it recognizes is unknown.

This chain links TRBV9 with TRBJ2-5; D possibly matches TRBD1 or TRBD2 (5 bases each). This specimen was peripheral blood, taken on day 0 of AZD1222 vaccination. The origin of this receptor is an adult in good health. The CDR3 is CASSEEGRQETQYF. CDR3 bases: TGTGCCAGCAGCGAAGAGGGGAGACAAGAGACCCAGTACTTC.